This TCR beta chain was sequenced for a study of cytomegalovirus exposure and HLA in healthy donors. The CDR3 runs 15 residues. Germline V lookup: CDR1 MGHRA, CDR2 YSYEKL. Amplification used 60 Vbeta primers and 13 Jbeta primers. Measured with immunoSEQ multiplex PCR; TCRdb has only the in-frame clones, and not every one. The table records 110,000 or so clones, approximately 81% of them present only once. The clonotype was recovered from a woman in her thirties in good health and CMV-seronegative. This sequence joins TRBV4-1 and TRBJ2-5; TRBD2 agrees at 10 bases. The end of the DNA is better explained by TRBJ2-7, so the J call may be wrong. The sequenced sample was PBMCs. CDR3 coding DNA: TGCGCCAGCAGCCAAGGACTAGCGGGTTCCTACGAGCAGTACTTC. As protein: CASSQGLAGSYEQYF.